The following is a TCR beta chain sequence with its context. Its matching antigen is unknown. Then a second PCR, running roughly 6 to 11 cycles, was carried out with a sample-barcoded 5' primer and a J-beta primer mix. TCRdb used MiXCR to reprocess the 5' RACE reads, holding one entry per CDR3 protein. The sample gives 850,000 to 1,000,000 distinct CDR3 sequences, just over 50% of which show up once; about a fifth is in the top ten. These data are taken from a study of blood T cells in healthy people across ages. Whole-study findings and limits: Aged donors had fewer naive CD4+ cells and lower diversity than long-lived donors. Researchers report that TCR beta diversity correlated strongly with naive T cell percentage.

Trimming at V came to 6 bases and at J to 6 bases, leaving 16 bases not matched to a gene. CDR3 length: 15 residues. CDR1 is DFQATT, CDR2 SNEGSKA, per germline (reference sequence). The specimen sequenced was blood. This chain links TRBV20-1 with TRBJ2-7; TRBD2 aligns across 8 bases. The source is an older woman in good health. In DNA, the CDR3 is TGCAGTGCGAAGACTCCCGGGACTAGGAGAGCCGAGCAGTACTTC. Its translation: CSAKTPGTRRAEQYF.